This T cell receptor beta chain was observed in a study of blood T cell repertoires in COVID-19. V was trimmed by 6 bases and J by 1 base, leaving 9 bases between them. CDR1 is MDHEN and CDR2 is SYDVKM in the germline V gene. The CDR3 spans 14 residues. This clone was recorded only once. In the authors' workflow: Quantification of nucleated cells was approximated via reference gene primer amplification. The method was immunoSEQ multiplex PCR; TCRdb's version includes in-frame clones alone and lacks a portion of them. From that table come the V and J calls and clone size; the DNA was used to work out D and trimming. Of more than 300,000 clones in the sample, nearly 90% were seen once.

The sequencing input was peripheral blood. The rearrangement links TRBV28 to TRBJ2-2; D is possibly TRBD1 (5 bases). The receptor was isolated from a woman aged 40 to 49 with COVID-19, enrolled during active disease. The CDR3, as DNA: TGTGCCAGCAGCGGAACAGGGAACACCGGGGAGCTGTTTTTT. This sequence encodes CASSGTGNTGELFF.